This T cell receptor (beta chain) derives from a study of memory CD8 T cells in hepatitis C reinfection. Study in general: Chronic HCV followed reinfection in a couple of donors who cleared primary infection. Pre-reinfection samples were taken 55 to 20 weeks before detection.

The time point denotes: pre-reinfection, 55 to 20 weeks before reinfection detection. Sorted cells were sequenced directly ex vivo without any in vitro expansion. Germline assignment: CDR1 SGHAT and CDR2 FQNNGV. This CDR3 spans 15 amino acids. The V gene end was trimmed by 4 bases and the J gene end by 1 base; junction bases not matched to a gene: 6. Study-level findings and limits: Only 5 or 6 donors prevented definitive conclusions about public clonotypes.

As concerns this clone: What it binds is unknown.

Some clones are missing from TCRdb's copy, which holds only in-frame ones; the method was immunoSEQ multiplex PCR. This sample has approximately 51,000 clones, with roughly nine tenths found just once. This receptor was taken from a man aged 18 to 35 with hepatitis C virus infection. The chain has TRBV11-2 and TRBJ2-5, with 7 bases that match TRBD1. The sequencing input was naive CD8+ T cells sorted from blood. DNA for the CDR3: TGTGCCAGCAGCTCCTTCCGGGACAGCCAAGAGACCCAGTACTTC. Translating gives CASSSFRDSQETQYF.